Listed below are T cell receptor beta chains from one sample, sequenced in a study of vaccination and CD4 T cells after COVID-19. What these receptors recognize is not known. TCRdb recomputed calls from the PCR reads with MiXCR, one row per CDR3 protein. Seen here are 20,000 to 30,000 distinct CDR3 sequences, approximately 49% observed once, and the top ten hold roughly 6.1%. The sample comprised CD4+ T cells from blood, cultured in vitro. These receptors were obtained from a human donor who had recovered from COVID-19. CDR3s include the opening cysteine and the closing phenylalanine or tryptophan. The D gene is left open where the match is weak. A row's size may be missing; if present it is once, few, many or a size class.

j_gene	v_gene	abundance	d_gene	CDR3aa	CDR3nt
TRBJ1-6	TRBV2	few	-	CASNKGRVASPLHF	TGTGCCAGCAATAAAGGCAGGGTGGCTTCACCCCTCCACTTT
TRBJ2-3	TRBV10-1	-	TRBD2	CASKIRGVMTDTQYF	TGCGCCAGCAAAATTCGGGGGGTGATGACAGATACGCAGTATTTT
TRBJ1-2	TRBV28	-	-	CASSKTGMGRGVARYTF	TGTGCCAGCAGTAAAACAGGGATGGGGCGTGGAGTGGCGCGCTACACCTTC
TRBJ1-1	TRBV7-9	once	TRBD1	CASSLDRGWTEAFF	TGTGCCAGCAGCCTTGACAGGGGTTGGACTGAAGCTTTCTTT
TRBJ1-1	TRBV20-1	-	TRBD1	CSARRTGVGTEAFF	TGCAGTGCTAGAAGGACAGGGGTAGGAACTGAAGCTTTCTTT
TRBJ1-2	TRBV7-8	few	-	CASSFRESNRGYTF	TGTGCCAGCAGCTTCAGGGAATCTAATCGAGGCTACACCTTC
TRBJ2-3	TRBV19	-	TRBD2	CASSTTSGTDTQYF	TGTGCCAGTAGTACGACTAGCGGCACAGATACGCAGTATTTT
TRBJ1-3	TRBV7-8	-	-	CASRTGSGAGNTIYF	TGTGCCAGCCGTACTGGGTCGGGCGCTGGAAACACCATATATTTT
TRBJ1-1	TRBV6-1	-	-	CASSGTWGAEAFF	TGTGCCAGCAGTGGTACGTGGGGGGCTGAAGCTTTCTTT
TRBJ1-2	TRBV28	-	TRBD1	CASWDRQGLYGYTF	TGTGCCAGCTGGGACAGGCAAGGACTGTATGGCTACACCTTC
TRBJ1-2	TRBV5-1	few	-	CASSIGLVIYGYTF	TGCGCCAGCAGCATAGGACTAGTTATCTATGGCTACACCTTC
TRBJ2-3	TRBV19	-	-	CASSIEPGTDTQYF	TGTGCCAGTAGTATAGAACCAGGGACAGATACGCAGTATTTT
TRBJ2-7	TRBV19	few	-	CASSTYLGRGFGEQYF	TGTGCCAGTAGTACTTACCTCGGGAGAGGTTTTGGCGAGCAGTACTTC
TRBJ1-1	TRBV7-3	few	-	CASSPQGRRTEAFF	TGTGCCAGCAGCCCCCAGGGGCGACGGACTGAAGCTTTCTTT
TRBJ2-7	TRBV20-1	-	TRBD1	CSAPAGGPRYEQYF	TGCAGTGCTCCTGCAGGGGGCCCACGCTACGAGCAGTACTTC
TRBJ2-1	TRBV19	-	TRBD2	CASRGGDRYVRNEQFF	TGTGCCAGTAGGGGGGGGGATCGATATGTTCGAAATGAGCAGTTCTTC
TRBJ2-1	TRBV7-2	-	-	CASSMGIEQFF	TGTGCCAGCAGCATGGGCATTGAGCAGTTCTTC
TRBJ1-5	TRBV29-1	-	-	CSVEGQGNQPQHF	TGCAGCGTTGAAGGACAGGGCAATCAGCCCCAGCATTTT
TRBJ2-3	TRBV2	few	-	CASSVQGTASTDTQYF	TGTGCCAGCAGCGTACAGGGCACAGCTAGCACAGATACGCAGTATTTT
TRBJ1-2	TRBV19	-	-	CASSSSTGLHGYTF	TGTGCCAGTAGTAGCTCGACAGGCCTCCATGGCTACACCTTC
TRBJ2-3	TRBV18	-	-	CASSPRTDTQYF	TGTGCCAGCTCACCGCGCACAGATACGCAGTATTTT
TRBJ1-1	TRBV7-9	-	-	CASSLALGRFEAFF	TGTGCCAGCAGCTTAGCGCTCGGTCGGTTTGAAGCTTTCTTT
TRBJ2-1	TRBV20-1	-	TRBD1	CSASNPTGGHNEQFF	TGCAGTGCTAGTAACCCCACAGGGGGCCACAATGAGCAGTTCTTC
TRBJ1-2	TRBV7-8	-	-	CASSLSGARDGYTF	TGTGCCAGCAGCTTAAGCGGGGCCAGGGACGGCTACACCTTC
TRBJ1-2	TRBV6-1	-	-	CASRQLDYGYTF	TGTGCCAGCAGACAGCTCGACTATGGCTACACCTTC
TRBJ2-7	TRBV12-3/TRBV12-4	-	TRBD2	CASSLYSAGGPKEQYF	TGTGCCAGCAGTTTATATTCGGCGGGAGGGCCAAAAGAGCAGTACTTC
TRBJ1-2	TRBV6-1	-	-	CASSGSYRDYGYTF	TGTGCCAGCAGTGGATCCTACAGGGACTATGGCTACACCTTC
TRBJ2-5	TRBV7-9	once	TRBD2	CASSPPGLASQETQYF	TGTGCCAGCAGCCCACCGGGACTAGCGAGCCAAGAGACCCAGTACTTC
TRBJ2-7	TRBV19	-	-	CASSMLDSLYEQYF	TGTGCCAGTAGTATGCTGGACAGTCTCTACGAGCAGTACTTC
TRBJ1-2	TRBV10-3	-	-	CAISDPTRPTMGYGYTF	TGTGCCATCAGTGACCCCACAAGACCTACTATGGGCTATGGCTACACCTTC
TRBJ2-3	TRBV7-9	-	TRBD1	CADRGVGDTQYF	TGTGCCGACAGGGGGGTTGGAGATACGCAGTATTTT
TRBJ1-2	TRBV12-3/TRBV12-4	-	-	CASSPDSRWLTF	TGTGCCAGCAGCCCGGACAGCAGGTGGCTTACCTTC
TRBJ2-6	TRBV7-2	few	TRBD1	CASSQRQGRASGANVLTF	TGTGCCAGCAGCCAACGACAGGGGAGAGCATCTGGGGCCAACGTCCTGACTTTC
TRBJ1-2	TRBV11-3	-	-	CASSLVRESGYTF	TGTGCCAGCAGCTTAGTGAGGGAGTCGGGCTACACCTTC
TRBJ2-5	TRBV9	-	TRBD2	CASSVSGIQETQYF	TGTGCCAGCAGCGTTAGCGGGATCCAAGAGACCCAGTACTTC
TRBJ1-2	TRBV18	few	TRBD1	CASSPPGQANYGYTF	TGTGCCAGCTCACCGCCGGGACAGGCTAACTATGGCTACACCTTC
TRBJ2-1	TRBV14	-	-	CASSQTITQQFF	TGTGCCAGCAGCCAAACGATTACCCAGCAGTTCTTC
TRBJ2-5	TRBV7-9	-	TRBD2	CASSLETSGGRPETQYF	TGTGCCAGCAGCTTAGAGACTAGCGGGGGTAGGCCAGAGACCCAGTACTTC
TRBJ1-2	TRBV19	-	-	CASSMIPTYGYTF	TGTGCCAGTAGTATGATACCGACCTATGGCTACACCTTC
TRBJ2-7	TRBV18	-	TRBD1	CASSTGTGGQQYF	TGTGCCAGCTCAACGGGGACAGGGGGCCAGCAGTACTTC
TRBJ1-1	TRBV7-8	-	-	CASSSTGQVSTEAFF	TGTGCCAGCAGCTCTACTGGGCAGGTCTCCACTGAAGCTTTCTTT
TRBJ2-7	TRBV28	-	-	CASSLHSEGSYEQYF	TGTGCCAGCAGTTTACACTCCGAGGGCTCCTACGAGCAGTACTTC
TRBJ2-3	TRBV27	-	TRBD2	CASSLGRLAGGEAQYF	TGTGCCAGCAGTTTAGGCAGACTAGCGGGAGGGGAGGCGCAGTATTTT
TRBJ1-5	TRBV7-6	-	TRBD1	CASSLGQASLGNQPQHF	TGTGCCAGCAGCCTGGGACAGGCCAGTTTAGGCAATCAGCCCCAGCATTTT
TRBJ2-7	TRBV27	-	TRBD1	CASSRGQGGEQYF	TGTGCCAGCAGTCGCGGACAGGGAGGCGAGCAGTACTTC
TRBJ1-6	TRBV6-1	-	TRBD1	CASSNGQGVFSRSPLHF	TGTGCCAGCAGTAATGGACAGGGGGTGTTTTCGCGTTCACCCCTCCACTTT
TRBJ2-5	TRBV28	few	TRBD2	CASSLVGGSQETQYF	TGTGCCAGCAGTTTAGTGGGGGGGTCCCAAGAGACCCAGTACTTC
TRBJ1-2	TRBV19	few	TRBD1	CASNSGTGYGYTF	TGTGCCAGTAACTCCGGGACAGGATATGGCTACACCTTC
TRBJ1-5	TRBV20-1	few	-	CSASLWSGSNQPQHF	TGCAGTGCTAGCCTTTGGAGCGGAAGCAATCAGCCCCAGCATTTT
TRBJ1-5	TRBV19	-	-	CASSIRVPQPQHF	TGTGCCAGTAGTATTCGGGTTCCCCAGCCCCAGCATTTT
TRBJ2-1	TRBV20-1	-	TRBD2	CSASGGARNEQFF	TGCAGTGCTAGCGGGGGGGCTAGGAATGAGCAGTTCTTC
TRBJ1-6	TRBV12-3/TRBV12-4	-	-	CASSSQGRNSPLHF	TGTGCCAGCAGTTCTCAGGGCAGGAATTCACCCCTCCACTTT
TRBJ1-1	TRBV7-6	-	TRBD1	CASSLVLGQGANRFEAFF	TGTGCCAGCAGCTTAGTTTTAGGACAGGGGGCTAATCGCTTTGAAGCTTTCTTT
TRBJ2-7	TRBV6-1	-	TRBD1	CASSRTGALTYEQYF	TGTGCCAGCAGTAGGACAGGGGCGCTCACCTACGAGCAGTACTTC
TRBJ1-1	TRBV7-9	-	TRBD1	CASSPTGGSNTEAFF	TGTGCCAGCAGCCCAACAGGGGGGTCGAACACTGAAGCTTTCTTT
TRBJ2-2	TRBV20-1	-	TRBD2	CSARSSGEGNTGELFF	TGCAGTGCTAGATCGAGCGGGGAGGGGAACACCGGGGAGCTGTTTTTT
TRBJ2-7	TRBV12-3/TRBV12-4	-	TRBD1	CASSLRQGTSYEQYF	TGTGCCAGCAGTTTAAGACAGGGGACTTCCTACGAGCAGTACTTC